This record concerns one T cell receptor beta chain sequence. No antigen is known for it. Libraries were prepared by immunoSEQ multiplex PCR; TCRdb keeps only in-frame clonotypes and omits some of them. The repertoire holds around 76,000 clones, with more than 75% as singletons. The entry originates in a study of radiation and T cells in renal cell carcinoma. V trimming: 4 bases; J trimming: 4 bases; junction bases outside the gene matches: 5. CDR1 MNHEY and CDR2 SVGAGI come from the germline V gene. The CDR3 extends over 14 amino acids. Findings and caveats of the study: From baseline, blood top tumor clonotypes peaked at 2 weeks post-radiation. Pretreatment tumor biopsies were lacking, so baseline clonotypes are unknown.

Time point specified: blood 2 weeks post-SBRT. As for treatment: 15 Gy SBRT to primary tumor, nephrectomy 4 weeks later. Blood was sampled at baseline, 2 weeks and 4 weeks after SBRT. This sequence was found in a man aged 55 to 69 with renal cell carcinoma. Here the sequenced sample was blood, taken from a patient whose treatment included radiotherapy and nephrectomy. The rearrangement uses TRBV6-5 and TRBJ2-5; 8 bases align to TRBD2. The CDR3 loop reads CASSSPREGETQYF. Written as DNA, the CDR3 is TGTGCCAGCAGTTCGCCCCGGGAGGGAGAGACCCAGTACTTC.